This T cell receptor beta chain was sequenced during a study of cytomegalovirus exposure and HLA in healthy donors. Comment on this clone: Its antigen is unidentified.

Study-level findings and limits: Specificity of a few CMV-associated chains for CMV antigens was verified in vitro.

The primer mix had 60 Vbeta and 13 Jbeta primers. Repertoires were generated with immunoSEQ multiplex PCR, while TCRdb's copy carries only in-frame clones and drops some. The sample comprises about 110,000 clones, approximately 12% of which are singletons, and roughly 15% rests with the top ten. The junction had 6 bases not matched to a gene; V was cut back by 4 bases and J by 3 bases. The V gene's germline CDR1 is WNHNN and CDR2 SYGVQD (reference sequence). The CDR3 is made up of 14 amino acids. The TCR sequence derives from a man aged 40-49 years in good health and CMV-seropositive. The V gene is TRBV10-1, the J gene TRBJ2-7; 7 nucleotides line up with TRBD1. Sequencing was done on a sample of PBMCs. The CDR3: CASSAPGQLYEQYF. For the CDR3, the DNA is TGCGCCAGCAGTGCCCCGGGACAGCTCTACGAGCAGTACTTC.